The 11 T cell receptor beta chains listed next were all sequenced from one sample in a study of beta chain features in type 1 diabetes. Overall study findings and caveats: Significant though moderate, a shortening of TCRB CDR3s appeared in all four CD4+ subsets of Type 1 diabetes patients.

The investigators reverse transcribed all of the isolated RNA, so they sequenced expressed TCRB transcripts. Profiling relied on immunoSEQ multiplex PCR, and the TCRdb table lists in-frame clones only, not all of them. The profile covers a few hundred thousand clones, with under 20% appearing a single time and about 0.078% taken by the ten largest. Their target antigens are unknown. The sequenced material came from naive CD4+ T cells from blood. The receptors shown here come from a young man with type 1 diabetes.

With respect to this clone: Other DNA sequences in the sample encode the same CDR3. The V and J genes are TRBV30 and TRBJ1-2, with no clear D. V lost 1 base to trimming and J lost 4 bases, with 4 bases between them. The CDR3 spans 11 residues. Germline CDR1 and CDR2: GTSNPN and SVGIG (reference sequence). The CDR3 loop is CAWSAGYGYTF. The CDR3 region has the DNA TGTGCCTGGAGTGCAGGCTATGGCTACACCTTC.

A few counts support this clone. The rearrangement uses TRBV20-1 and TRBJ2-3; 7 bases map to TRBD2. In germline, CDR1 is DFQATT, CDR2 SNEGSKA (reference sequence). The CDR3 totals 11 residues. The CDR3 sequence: CRSGIADTQYF. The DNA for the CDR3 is TGCAGAAGCGGGATAGCAGATACGCAGTATTTT.

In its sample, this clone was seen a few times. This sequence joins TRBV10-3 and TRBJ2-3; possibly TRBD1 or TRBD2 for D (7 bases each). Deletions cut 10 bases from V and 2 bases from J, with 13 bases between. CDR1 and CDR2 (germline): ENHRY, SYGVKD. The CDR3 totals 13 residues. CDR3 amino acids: CATQGGDTDTQYF. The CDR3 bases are TGTGCCACCCAGGGGGGGGACACAGATACGCAGTATTTT.

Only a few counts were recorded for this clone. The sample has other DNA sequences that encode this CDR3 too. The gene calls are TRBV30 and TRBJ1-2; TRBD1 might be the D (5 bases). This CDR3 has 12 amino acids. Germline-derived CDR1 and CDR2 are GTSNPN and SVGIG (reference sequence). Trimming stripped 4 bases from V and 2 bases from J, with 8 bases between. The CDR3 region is CAWTGTNYGYTF. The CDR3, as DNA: TGTGCCTGGACAGGGACCAACTATGGCTACACCTTC. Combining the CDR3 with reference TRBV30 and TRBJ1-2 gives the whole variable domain SQTIHQWPATLVQPVGSPLSLECTVEGTSNPNLYWYRQAAGRGLQLLFYSVGIGQISSEVPQNLSASRPQDRQFILSSKKLLLSDSGFYLCAWTGTNYGYTFGSGTRLTVV.

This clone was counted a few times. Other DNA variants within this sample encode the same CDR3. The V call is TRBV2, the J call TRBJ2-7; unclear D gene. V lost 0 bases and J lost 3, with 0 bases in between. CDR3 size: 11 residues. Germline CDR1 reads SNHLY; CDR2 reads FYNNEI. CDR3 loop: CASSEAYEQYF. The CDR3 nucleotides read TGTGCCAGCAGTGAAGCCTACGAGCAGTACTTC.

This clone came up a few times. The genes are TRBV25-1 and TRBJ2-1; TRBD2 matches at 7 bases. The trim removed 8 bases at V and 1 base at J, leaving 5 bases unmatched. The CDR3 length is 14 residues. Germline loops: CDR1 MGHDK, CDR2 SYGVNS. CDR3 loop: CASASGYSYNEQFF. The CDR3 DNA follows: TGTGCCAGCGCTAGCGGTTATTCCTACAATGAGCAGTTCTTC.

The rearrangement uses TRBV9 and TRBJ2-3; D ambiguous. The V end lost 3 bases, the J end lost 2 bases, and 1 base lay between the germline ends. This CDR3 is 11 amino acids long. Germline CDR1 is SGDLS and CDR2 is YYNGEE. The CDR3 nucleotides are TGTGCCAGCAGCGACACAGATACGCAGTATTTT. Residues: CASSDTDTQYF.

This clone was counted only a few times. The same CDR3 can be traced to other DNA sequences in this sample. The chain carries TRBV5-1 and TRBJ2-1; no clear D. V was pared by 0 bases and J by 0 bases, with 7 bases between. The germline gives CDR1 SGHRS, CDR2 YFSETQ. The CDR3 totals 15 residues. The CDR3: CASSLAGSSYNEQFF. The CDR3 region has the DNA TGCGCCAGCAGCTTGGCCGGCAGCTCCTACAATGAGCAGTTCTTC.

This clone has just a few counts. CDR3 protein: CASRWVPMKVAKNIQYF. In DNA, the CDR3 is TGTGCAAGTCGCTGGGTCCCAATGAAGGTGGCCAAAAACATTCAGTACTTC. The chain uses TRBV12-2 and TRBJ2-4. TRBV12-2 is a listed pseudogene. The CDR3 is 17 amino acids.

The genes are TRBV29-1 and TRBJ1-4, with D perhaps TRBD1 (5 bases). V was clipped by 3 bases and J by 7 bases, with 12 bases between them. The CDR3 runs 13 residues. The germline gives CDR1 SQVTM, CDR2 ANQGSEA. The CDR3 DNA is TGCAGCGTTGATTCTGGGGGTGGTGAAAAACTGTTTTTT. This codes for CSVDSGGGEKLFF.

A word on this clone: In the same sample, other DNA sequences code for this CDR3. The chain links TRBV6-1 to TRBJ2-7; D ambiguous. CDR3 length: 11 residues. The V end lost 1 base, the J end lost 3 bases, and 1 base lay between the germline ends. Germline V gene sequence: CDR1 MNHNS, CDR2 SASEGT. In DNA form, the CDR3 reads TGTGCCAGCAGTGAAGGCTACGAGCAGTACTTC. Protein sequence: CASSEGYEQYF.